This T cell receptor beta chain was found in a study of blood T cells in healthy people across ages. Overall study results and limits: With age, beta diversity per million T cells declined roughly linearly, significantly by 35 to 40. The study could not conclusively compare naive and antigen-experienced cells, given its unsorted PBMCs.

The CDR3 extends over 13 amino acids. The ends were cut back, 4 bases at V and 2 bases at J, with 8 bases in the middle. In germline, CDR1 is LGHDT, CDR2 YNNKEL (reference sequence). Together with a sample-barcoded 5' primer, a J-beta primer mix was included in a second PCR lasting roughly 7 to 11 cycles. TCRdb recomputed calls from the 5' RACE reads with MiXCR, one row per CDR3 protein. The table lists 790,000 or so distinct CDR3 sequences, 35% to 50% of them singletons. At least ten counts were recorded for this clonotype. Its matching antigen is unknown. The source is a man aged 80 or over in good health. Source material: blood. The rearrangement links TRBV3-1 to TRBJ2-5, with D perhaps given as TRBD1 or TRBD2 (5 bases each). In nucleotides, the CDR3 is TGTGCCAGCAGCCGAGGGGTTCAAGAGACCCAGTACTTC. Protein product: CASSRGVQETQYF.